These 9 T cell receptor beta chains were sequenced from one sample in a study of PD-1 blockade in classical Hodgkin lymphoma. Every single patient, without exception, relapsed after autologous stem cell transplantation, and brentuximab vedotin exposure varied. Profiling relied on immunoSEQ multiplex PCR, and the TCRdb table lists in-frame clones only, not all of them. The table lists several thousand clones, 76% of them singletons, with about half in the top ten. The source material was peripheral blood mononuclear cells (PBMCs), sampled before the second cycle of nivolumab. The receptors come from a human donor with classical Hodgkin lymphoma.

This clone was recorded once. The chain uses TRBV5-1 and TRBJ2-3; no definite D call. V was trimmed by 0 bases and J by 4 bases, leaving 18 bases between them. The CDR3 is made up of 17 amino acids. Germline CDR1 is SGHRS and CDR2 is YFSETQ. The CDR3 region is CASSLERPPGSADTQYF. In DNA form, the CDR3 reads TGCGCCAGCAGCTTGGAACGGCCCCCCGGAAGCGCAGATACGCAGTATTTT.

The CDR3 sequence: CASSLDGSSRPQPQHF. The CDR3 coding sequence is TGTGCCAGCAGCTTGGACGGGTCGTCCCGGCCTCAGCCCCAGCATTTT. The V gene is TRBV5-5, the J gene TRBJ1-5; no reliable D call. This CDR3 contains 16 residues. V was cut by 0 bases and J by 6 bases, with 16 bases left in between. Per the germline V gene, CDR1 is SGHKS and CDR2 is YYEKEE (reference sequence).

The chain has TRBV14 and TRBJ1-4, with 7 bases fitting TRBD1. This CDR3 region has 15 residues. Looked up from germline, CDR1 is SGHDN and CDR2 is FVKESK. V lost 2 bases to trimming and J lost 4 bases; unmatched junction nucleotides: 4. The CDR3 loop is CASSQTGQFNEKLFF. In nucleotides, the CDR3 is TGTGCCAGCAGCCAAACGGGACAGTTTAATGAAAAACTGTTTTTT.

The chain is built from TRBV6-9 and TRBJ2-1; tentatively, D is TRBD1 or TRBD2 (6 bases each). The CDR3 sequence is 15 residues long. Germline values: CDR1 MNHGY, CDR2 SVAAGI. Between the trimmed V and J ends, which lost 3 bases and 5 bases, there was a span of 14 bases. The CDR3 sequence is CASSYGAGEDNEQFF. DNA of the CDR3: TGTGCCAGCAGTTACGGGGCAGGGGAGGACAATGAGCAGTTCTTC.

This clone was counted between two and nine times. A junction end diverges from the germline sequence, so it may reflect a read error. CDR3 bases: TGTGCTAGCACCAACGCAGGGTTTGCCGGGGAGCTGTTTTTT. The encoded protein is CASTNAGFAGELFF. The rearrangement links TRBV7-7 to TRBJ2-2; D is perhaps TRBD1 (5 bases). From germline, CDR1 is SSHAT and CDR2 FNYEAQ (reference sequence). The CDR3 has 14 residues.

The V and J genes are TRBV19 and TRBJ2-1; 7 bases align to TRBD2. This CDR3 region has 16 residues. The germline gives CDR1 LNHDA, CDR2 SQIVND (reference sequence). V trimming: 3 bases; J trimming: 6 bases; junction bases outside the gene matches: 11. The CDR3 bases are TGTGCCAGTAGTATTTATGCGGGAGTTCATGTCAATGAGCAGTTCTTC. Amino acid sequence: CASSIYAGVHVNEQFF. The entire variable domain, with the rest obtained from reference TRBV19 and TRBJ2-1, is as follows: DGGITQSPKYLFRKEGQNVTLSCEQNLNHDAMYWYRQDPGQGLRLIYYSQIVNDFQKGDIAEGYSVSREKKESFPLTVTSAQKNPTAFYLCASSIYAGVHVNEQFFGPGTRLTVL.

This chain joins TRBV18 and TRBJ2-1; no reliable D call. V lost 3 bases, J lost 4 bases, and 10 bases lay in between. The CDR3 length is 14 residues. In germline, CDR1 is KGHSH, CDR2 LQKENI. CDR3 nucleotides: TGTGCCAGCTCACCCACATCCGATTACAATGAGCAGTTCTTC. It yields the protein CASSPTSDYNEQFF.

The chain couples TRBV5-6 to TRBJ1-5, with 7 nucleotides matching TRBD1. After removal of 4 bases from V and 4 bases from J, the junction contained 8 bases not matched to a gene. The length of the CDR3 is 15 residues. CDR1 and CDR2 from the germline V gene are SGHDT and YYEEEE. Here the CDR3 reads CASSDVRDRNQPQHF. CDR3 in DNA: TGTGCCAGCAGCGATGTCCGGGACAGAAATCAGCCCCAGCATTTT.

V usage is TRBV6-6 and J usage is TRBJ2-7; TRBD2 agrees at 10 bases. V shed 2 bases, J shed 3 bases, and the junction held 4 bases outside the gene matches. The CDR3 runs to 15 residues. In germline, CDR1 is MNHNY, CDR2 SVGAGI (reference sequence). The CDR3: CASSYESSGSYEQYF. CDR3 DNA sequence: TGTGCCAGCAGTTACGAGTCTAGCGGGAGCTACGAGCAGTACTTC.